These T cell receptor beta chains were read from a single sample in a study of CDR3 diversity in severe acne. A single record per CDR3 protein comes from TCRdb applying MiXCR to the PCR reads. This table has roughly 79,000 distinct CDR3 sequences, around 50% appearing once. The sequenced sample was blood. Every receptor here comes from a male donor with severe acne vulgaris. Each CDR3 is given with its conserved first and last residue. The D gene is left open where the match is weak. Only some rows state a clone size, as once, few, many or a class for expanded clones.

CDR3 protein: CASSLMGSQETQYF
CDR3 DNA: TGTGCCAGCAGCTTAATGGGGTCCCAAGAGACCCAGTACTTC
clone size: .
D gene: .
V gene: TRBV11-2
J gene: TRBJ2-5

CDR3 protein: CASSQLFDRDTQYF
CDR3 DNA: TGCGCCAGCAGCCAATTATTCGACCGAGATACGCAGTATTTT
clone size: many
D gene: .
V gene: TRBV4-1
J gene: TRBJ2-3

CDR3 protein: CASSEGNTEAFF
CDR3 DNA: TGTGCCAGCAGTGAGGGGAACACTGAAGCTTTCTTT
clone size: few
D gene: .
V gene: TRBV28
J gene: TRBJ1-1

CDR3 protein: CASSIRRGSETQYF
CDR3 DNA: TGTGCCAGCAGCATACGACGGGGAAGTGAGACCCAGTACTTC
clone size: .
D gene: .
V gene: TRBV7-8
J gene: TRBJ2-5

CDR3 protein: CASTWVAGEAGELFF
CDR3 DNA: TGTGCCAGTACCTGGGTAGCGGGAGAGGCCGGGGAGCTGTTTTTT
clone size: .
D gene: TRBD2
V gene: TRBV19
J gene: TRBJ2-2

CDR3 protein: CASSYSHGAQETQYF
CDR3 DNA: TGTGCCAGCAGTTACTCTCACGGGGCGCAAGAGACCCAGTACTTC
clone size: .
D gene: .
V gene: TRBV6-2/TRBV6-3
J gene: TRBJ2-5

CDR3 protein: CASSDGEQGQTFF
CDR3 DNA: TGTGCCAGCAGTGATGGGGAACAGGGCCAAACTTTCTTT
clone size: .
D gene: .
V gene: TRBV6-4
J gene: TRBJ1-1

CDR3 protein: CASSLGPGRLAFREQFF
CDR3 DNA: TGTGCCAGCAGCTTAGGACCCGGGAGGTTGGCCTTTCGGGAGCAGTTCTTC
clone size: .
D gene: TRBD2
V gene: TRBV7-8
J gene: TRBJ2-1

CDR3 protein: CATSDWEREGDEQFF
CDR3 DNA: TGTGCCACCAGTGATTGGGAGCGGGAGGGCGATGAGCAGTTCTTC
clone size: .
D gene: TRBD2
V gene: TRBV24-1
J gene: TRBJ2-1

CDR3 protein: CASSLLPTGSDTEAFF
CDR3 DNA: TGTGCCAGCAGCTTACTCCCGACAGGGAGCGACACTGAAGCTTTCTTT
clone size: .
D gene: TRBD1
V gene: TRBV7-2
J gene: TRBJ1-1

CDR3 protein: CASSETVGTGLNEQFF
CDR3 DNA: TGTGCCAGCTCAGAGACTGTGGGGACAGGGTTGAATGAGCAGTTCTTC
clone size: .
D gene: TRBD1
V gene: TRBV18
J gene: TRBJ2-1

CDR3 protein: CAISGTSGASTGELFF
CDR3 DNA: TGTGCCATCAGCGGTACTAGCGGGGCCTCGACCGGGGAGCTGTTTTTT
clone size: .
D gene: TRBD2
V gene: TRBV10-3
J gene: TRBJ2-2

CDR3 protein: CASSPGGLETQYF
CDR3 DNA: TGTGCCAGCAGCCCGGGGGGGTTAGAGACCCAGTACTTC
clone size: .
D gene: TRBD2
V gene: TRBV7-2
J gene: TRBJ2-5

CDR3 protein: CASSFRVGEFYNEQFF
CDR3 DNA: TGTGCCAGCAGCTTTCGTGTTGGGGAGTTTTACAATGAGCAGTTCTTC
clone size: .
D gene: .
V gene: TRBV5-5
J gene: TRBJ2-1

CDR3 protein: CASSLKARGEKLFF
CDR3 DNA: TGTGCCAGCAGCCTAAAGGCCAGGGGAGAAAAACTGTTTTTT
clone size: .
D gene: .
V gene: TRBV16
J gene: TRBJ1-4

CDR3 protein: CATRSTGSETQYF
CDR3 DNA: TGTGCCACCAGATCGACAGGGTCAGAGACCCAGTACTTC
clone size: few
D gene: TRBD1
V gene: TRBV24-1
J gene: TRBJ2-5

CDR3 protein: CATSRTGTDLSEQHF
CDR3 DNA: TGTGCCACCAGCAGAACCGGGACAGACCTCTCGGAGCAGCACTTC
clone size: .
D gene: TRBD1
V gene: TRBV15
J gene: TRBJ2-7

CDR3 protein: CAISGQSDYTF
CDR3 DNA: TGTGCCATCAGCGGACAGTCCGACTACACCTTC
clone size: .
D gene: .
V gene: TRBV10-3
J gene: TRBJ1-2

CDR3 protein: CASSSGLAEAKLAKNIQYF
CDR3 DNA: TGTGCCAGCAGCTCAGGACTAGCGGAGGCCAAACTAGCGAAAAACATTCAGTACTTC
clone size: .
D gene: TRBD2
V gene: TRBV11-2
J gene: TRBJ2-4

CDR3 protein: CSARDLAGASYEQYF
CDR3 DNA: TGCAGTGCTAGAGATTTGGCAGGGGCGTCCTACGAGCAGTACTTC
clone size: medium-sized
D gene: .
V gene: TRBV20-1
J gene: TRBJ2-7

CDR3 protein: CASAAKNTEAFF
CDR3 DNA: TGTGCCAGCGCAGCGAAAAACACTGAAGCTTTCTTT
clone size: .
D gene: .
V gene: TRBV25-1
J gene: TRBJ1-1

CDR3 protein: CANSRESPGQGSYEQYF
CDR3 DNA: TGTGCGAACAGCAGAGAAAGCCCGGGACAGGGCTCCTACGAGCAGTACTTC
clone size: .
D gene: TRBD1
V gene: TRBV15
J gene: TRBJ2-7

CDR3 protein: CAISARVQETQYF
CDR3 DNA: TGTGCCATCAGTGCGCGGGTGCAAGAGACCCAGTACTTC
clone size: .
D gene: .
V gene: TRBV10-3
J gene: TRBJ2-5

CDR3 protein: CASRLGPTYNSPLHF
CDR3 DNA: TGTGCCAGCAGATTGGGACCGACTTATAATTCACCCCTCCACTTT
clone size: .
D gene: .
V gene: TRBV25-1
J gene: TRBJ1-6

CDR3 protein: CASRDFPDTQYF
CDR3 DNA: TGTGCCAGCCGGGATTTCCCCGATACGCAGTATTTT
clone size: .
D gene: .
V gene: TRBV28
J gene: TRBJ2-3

CDR3 protein: CASSGPDGYTF
CDR3 DNA: TGTGCCAGCAGCGGGCCTGATGGCTACACCTTC
clone size: .
D gene: .
V gene: TRBV11-1
J gene: TRBJ1-2

CDR3 protein: CSASRTTSRSSGNTIYF
CDR3 DNA: TGCAGTGCTAGTAGGACAACCAGCCGATCCTCTGGAAACACCATATATTTT
clone size: medium-sized
D gene: .
V gene: TRBV20-1
J gene: TRBJ1-3

CDR3 protein: CASSLVGIPSQPQHF
CDR3 DNA: TGTGCCAGCAGCTTAGTTGGGATACCGTCTCAGCCCCAGCATTTT
clone size: .
D gene: .
V gene: TRBV7-2
J gene: TRBJ1-5

CDR3 protein: CASSYSGRRGLFGELFF
CDR3 DNA: TGTGCCAGCAGTTACTCAGGCCGCAGGGGGCTTTTCGGGGAGCTGTTTTTT
clone size: few
D gene: TRBD1
V gene: TRBV6-6
J gene: TRBJ2-2

CDR3 protein: CASSPTLSYEQYF
CDR3 DNA: TGTGCCAGCAGTCCAACCCTCTCCTACGAGCAGTACTTC
clone size: few
D gene: .
V gene: TRBV27
J gene: TRBJ2-7

CDR3 protein: CASSLDGGADPYNEQFF
CDR3 DNA: TGTGCCAGCAGCCTAGACGGGGGAGCGGACCCCTACAATGAGCAGTTCTTC
clone size: many
D gene: .
V gene: TRBV9
J gene: TRBJ2-1

CDR3 protein: CATSRWTGPDREKLFF
CDR3 DNA: TGTGCCACCAGCAGATGGACAGGACCGGATCGCGAAAAACTGTTTTTT
clone size: few
D gene: TRBD1
V gene: TRBV15
J gene: TRBJ1-4

CDR3 protein: CASSEPGKNTEAFF
CDR3 DNA: TGTGCCAGCAGTGAGCCAGGGAAAAACACTGAAGCTTTCTTT
clone size: once
D gene: .
V gene: TRBV6-1
J gene: TRBJ1-1

CDR3 protein: CASSALGAAGWNEQYF
CDR3 DNA: TGCGCCAGCAGTGCCTTGGGGGCGGCAGGGTGGAACGAGCAGTACTTC
clone size: .
D gene: .
V gene: TRBV10-1
J gene: TRBJ2-7

CDR3 protein: CASGYGTGGAEQYF
CDR3 DNA: TGTGCCAGCGGATATGGGACAGGGGGCGCCGAGCAGTACTTC
clone size: .
D gene: TRBD1
V gene: TRBV6-1
J gene: TRBJ2-7

CDR3 protein: CASRPQGLDGYTF
CDR3 DNA: TGTGCCAGCAGGCCGCAGGGGCTAGATGGCTACACCTTC
clone size: many
D gene: .
V gene: TRBV28
J gene: TRBJ1-2

CDR3 protein: CASSGGGSDTQYF
CDR3 DNA: TGCGCCAGCAGTGGTGGAGGGTCAGATACGCAGTATTTT
clone size: many
D gene: .
V gene: TRBV10-1
J gene: TRBJ2-3

CDR3 protein: CASRLEGQMNTEAFF
CDR3 DNA: TGTGCCAGCAGGTTAGAGGGACAGATGAACACTGAAGCTTTCTTT
clone size: many
D gene: TRBD1
V gene: TRBV2
J gene: TRBJ1-1

CDR3 protein: CASRGTSGRGAYEQYF
CDR3 DNA: TGTGCCAGCAGGGGGACTAGCGGGAGGGGCGCCTACGAGCAGTACTTC
clone size: .
D gene: TRBD2
V gene: TRBV2
J gene: TRBJ2-7

CDR3 protein: CASSFRRLAGHNEQFF
CDR3 DNA: TGTGCCAGCAGTTTTCGTCGACTAGCGGGCCACAATGAGCAGTTCTTC
clone size: .
D gene: TRBD2
V gene: TRBV12-3/TRBV12-4
J gene: TRBJ2-1

CDR3 protein: CASSDSVTDTQYF
CDR3 DNA: TGTGCCAGCAGTGACTCGGTCACAGATACGCAGTATTTT
clone size: many
D gene: .
V gene: TRBV6-4
J gene: TRBJ2-3

CDR3 protein: CASTPFGTETRNYGYTF
CDR3 DNA: TGTGCCAGCACCCCGTTCGGGACTGAAACCCGGAACTATGGCTACACCTTC
clone size: once
D gene: .
V gene: TRBV2
J gene: TRBJ1-2

CDR3 protein: CASSYSLTQNIQYF
CDR3 DNA: TGTGCCAGCAGTTACTCCCTCACCCAAAACATTCAGTACTTC
clone size: many
D gene: .
V gene: TRBV6-5
J gene: TRBJ2-4

CDR3 protein: CASSEWGNSNQPQHF
CDR3 DNA: TGTGCCAGCAGTGAATGGGGGAATAGCAATCAGCCCCAGCATTTT
clone size: once
D gene: .
V gene: TRBV10-3
J gene: TRBJ1-5

CDR3 protein: CSVEQGQGYGYTF
CDR3 DNA: TGCAGCGTTGAACAGGGACAGGGCTATGGCTACACCTTC
clone size: .
D gene: TRBD1
V gene: TRBV29-1
J gene: TRBJ1-2

CDR3 protein: CSAPSPGAHNEQFF
CDR3 DNA: TGCAGTGCCCCCTCCCCCGGGGCCCACAATGAGCAGTTCTTC
clone size: many
D gene: .
V gene: TRBV20-1
J gene: TRBJ2-1

CDR3 protein: CASGLVGTGGGIGTEAFF
CDR3 DNA: TGTGCTAGTGGTTTGGTCGGGACAGGGGGCGGAATTGGCACTGAAGCTTTCTTT
clone size: .
D gene: TRBD1
V gene: TRBV12-5
J gene: TRBJ1-1

CDR3 protein: CASSRAGTGLSGANVLTF
CDR3 DNA: TGCGCCAGCAGCCGAGCAGGGACAGGGCTCTCTGGGGCCAACGTCCTGACTTTC
clone size: .
D gene: TRBD1
V gene: TRBV4-1
J gene: TRBJ2-6

CDR3 protein: CASSSGTGDTEAFF
CDR3 DNA: TGTGCCAGCAGCTCCGGGACAGGGGACACTGAAGCTTTCTTT
clone size: .
D gene: TRBD1
V gene: TRBV5-6
J gene: TRBJ1-1

CDR3 protein: CASSLALERWITEAFF
CDR3 DNA: TGTGCCAGCAGCTTAGCGCTAGAGAGATGGATCACTGAAGCTTTCTTT
clone size: .
D gene: .
V gene: TRBV7-8
J gene: TRBJ1-1

CDR3 protein: CASSPQRGSSYNSPLHF
CDR3 DNA: TGTGCCAGCAGTCCCCAAAGGGGGAGCTCCTATAATTCACCCCTCCACTTT
clone size: .
D gene: .
V gene: TRBV6-9
J gene: TRBJ1-6

CDR3 protein: CATSDQARPRETQYF
CDR3 DNA: TGTGCCACCAGTGATCAGGCACGGCCTCGAGAGACCCAGTACTTC
clone size: .
D gene: .
V gene: TRBV24-1
J gene: TRBJ2-5

CDR3 protein: CATSVGIPGLAGLNTGELFF
CDR3 DNA: TGTGCCACCAGTGTTGGGATACCGGGACTAGCGGGATTGAACACCGGGGAGCTGTTTTTT
clone size: few
D gene: TRBD2
V gene: TRBV24-1
J gene: TRBJ2-2

CDR3 protein: CASSSRDIYGYTF
CDR3 DNA: TGTGCCAGCAGCTCCCGGGACATCTATGGCTACACCTTC
clone size: .
D gene: .
V gene: TRBV11-2
J gene: TRBJ1-2

CDR3 protein: CASRDRLYEQYF
CDR3 DNA: TGTGCCAGCAGGGACAGGCTCTACGAGCAGTACTTC
clone size: many
D gene: TRBD1
V gene: TRBV27
J gene: TRBJ2-7

CDR3 protein: CASSPGPSYNSPLHF
CDR3 DNA: TGTGCCAGCAGTCCAGGGCCGTCCTATAATTCACCCCTCCACTTT
clone size: .
D gene: .
V gene: TRBV12-3/TRBV12-4
J gene: TRBJ1-6

CDR3 protein: CASSSTGPSGNTIYF
CDR3 DNA: TGTGCCAGCAGCTCAACAGGGCCCTCTGGAAACACCATATATTTT
clone size: medium-sized
D gene: .
V gene: TRBV7-9
J gene: TRBJ1-3

CDR3 protein: CASSRTGDTGELFF
CDR3 DNA: TGTGCCAGCAGTCGGACAGGGGACACCGGGGAGCTGTTTTTT
clone size: many
D gene: TRBD1
V gene: TRBV6-4
J gene: TRBJ2-2

CDR3 protein: CASSMVGVNQPQHF
CDR3 DNA: TGTGCCAGTAGTATGGTTGGGGTAAATCAGCCCCAGCATTTT
clone size: .
D gene: .
V gene: TRBV19
J gene: TRBJ1-5

CDR3 protein: CASSQQGPLHF
CDR3 DNA: TGTGCCAGCAGCCAACAAGGCCCCCTCCACTTT
clone size: .
D gene: .
V gene: TRBV7-3
J gene: TRBJ1-6